The clone carrying this T cell receptor beta chain was seen repeatedly, ten times or more. Its matching antigen is unknown. This record belongs to a study of tumor-infiltrating lymphocytes in primary liver carcinoma. The overall study: Those enrolled were patients of both sexes, who were aged 30 to 69 years. The neoplasms were of stage T1-T3 N0M0, with dimensions of roughly 4.2 to 11 cm across.

Unsorted whole blood served as the source of blood RNA, and germline DNA was extracted as well. Study-level points and caveats: Left bulk and unsorted, the samples did not allow CD4+ and CD8+ repertoires to be compared. Tumor-adjacent and tumor-blood pairs shared a smaller degree of overlap than tumor region pairs.

V lost 2 bases and J lost 7, with 14 bases in between. The CDR3 is made up of 14 amino acids. The V gene's germline CDR1 is MNHNS and CDR2 SASEGT. TCR beta cDNA was prepared out of 500 ng total RNA by means of a constant-region primer. The TCR beta library was amplified through three nested multiplex PCR rounds in a modified ARM-PCR procedure. TRBV1-TRBV30 forward and Cbeta reverse primers drove the first two roughly 10-cycle rounds. TCRdb re-called the multiplex PCR reads through MiXCR, storing one row per CDR3 protein. The table shows about 350,000 distinct CDR3 sequences, with around 60% occurring only once.

This clonotype was sampled from a man in his forties with primary liver carcinoma and hepatitis B virus infection. J is TRBJ1-2 and V is TRBV6-1; the D gene is possibly TRBD1 (5 bases). Source material: peripheral blood. The CDR3 sequence is CASSERGTETGYTF. The CDR3, as DNA: TGTGCCAGCAGTGAAAGGGGAACTGAAACTGGCTACACCTTC.